The source of this T cell receptor (beta chain) is a study of cytomegalovirus exposure and HLA in healthy donors. With 60 Vbeta and 13 Jbeta primers, the PCR was carried out. Clones were read by immunoSEQ multiplex PCR, and TCRdb kept only the in-frame ones, dropping some. The sample records over 100,000 clones, about 76% being singletons. Trimming removed 5 bases from V and 0 bases from J, with 10 bases in between. The CDR3 runs 15 residues. CDR1 and CDR2 (germline): SGHAT, FQNNGV. Regarding the study as a whole: Highly shared variants forming one cluster were likely a sequencing artifact.

With respect to this clone: Antigen unknown.

Sample: PBMCs. The chain employs TRBV11-2 and TRBJ1-4; D gene ambiguous. The sequence came from a man aged 40-49 years in good health and CMV-seronegative. As DNA, the CDR3 is TGTGCCAGCAGCATCGACACCGCAACTAATGAAAAACTGTTTTTT. It yields the protein CASSIDTATNEKLFF.